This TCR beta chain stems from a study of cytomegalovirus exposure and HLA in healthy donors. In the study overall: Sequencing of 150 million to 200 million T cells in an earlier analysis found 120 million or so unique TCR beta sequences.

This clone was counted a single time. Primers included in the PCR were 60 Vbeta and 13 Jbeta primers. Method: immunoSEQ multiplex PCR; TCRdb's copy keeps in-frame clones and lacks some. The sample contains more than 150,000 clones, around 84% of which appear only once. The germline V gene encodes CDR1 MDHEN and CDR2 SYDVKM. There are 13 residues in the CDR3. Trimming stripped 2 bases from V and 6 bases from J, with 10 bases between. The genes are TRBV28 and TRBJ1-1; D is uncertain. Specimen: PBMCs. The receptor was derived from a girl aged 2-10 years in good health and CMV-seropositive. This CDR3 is CASSLRVLAEAFF. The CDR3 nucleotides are TGTGCCAGCAGTTTACGGGTCTTAGCTGAAGCTTTCTTT.